The following is a T cell receptor beta chain sequence with its context. The target antigen is unknown. This PCR relied on a set of 60 Vbeta primers and 13 Jbeta primers. Data came from immunoSEQ multiplex PCR; TCRdb stores just in-frame clones and leaves some out. Of 150,000 to 200,000 clones listed, 81% were seen once; the top ten hold around 2%. Unrecorded immune exposure was likely among donors, who were nominally healthy when sampled. The data are from a study of cytomegalovirus exposure and HLA in healthy donors. Overall study findings and caveats: Cytomegalovirus status was reportedly diagnosed by the classifier with high specificity and sensitivity. Among TCR beta chains of equal frequency, HLA-associated ones were more clonally expanded in a later analysis. Segments of the TCR beta V type were, in most cases, productive about 87% or about 30% of the time in an earlier analysis.

Sequenced sample: PBMCs. The origin of this receptor is a man aged 18 to 30 in good health and CMV-seronegative.

The CDR3 sequence: CASSPLLASTDTQYF. CDR3 DNA: TGTGCCAGCAGCCCGCTTTTAGCTAGCACAGATACGCAGTATTTT. The V and J genes are TRBV7-9 and TRBJ2-3, with D unresolved. There are 15 residues in the CDR3. Trimming took 5 bases from V and 0 from J, leaving 12 bases between them. From germline, CDR1 is SEHNR and CDR2 FQNEAQ (reference sequence).